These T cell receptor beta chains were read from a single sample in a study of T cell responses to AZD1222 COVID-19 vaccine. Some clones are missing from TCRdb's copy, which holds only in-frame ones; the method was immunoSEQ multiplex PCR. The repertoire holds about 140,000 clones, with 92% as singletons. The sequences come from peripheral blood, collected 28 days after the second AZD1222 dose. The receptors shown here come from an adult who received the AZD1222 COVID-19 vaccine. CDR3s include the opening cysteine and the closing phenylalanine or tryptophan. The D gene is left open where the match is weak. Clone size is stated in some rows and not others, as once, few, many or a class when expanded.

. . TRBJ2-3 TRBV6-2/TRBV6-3 CASSYVFTDTQYF TGTGCCAGCAGTTACGTTTTCACAGATACGCAGTATTTT
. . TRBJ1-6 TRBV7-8 CASSGQRTRSPLHF TGTGCCAGCAGCGGACAGAGGACCCGATCACCCCTCCACTTT
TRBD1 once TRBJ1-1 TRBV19 CASSIARDRDTEAFF TGTGCCAGTAGTATAGCTCGGGACAGGGATACTGAAGCTTTCTTT
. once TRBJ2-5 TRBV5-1 CASSSSGTKETQYF TGCGCCAGCAGCAGCTCCGGGACCAAAGAGACCCAGTACTTC
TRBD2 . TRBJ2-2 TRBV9 CASSGLAGGRDTGELFF TGTGCCAGCAGCGGTTTAGCGGGGGGCCGGGACACCGGGGAGCTGTTTTTT
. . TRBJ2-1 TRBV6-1 CASSTSSRYNEQFF TGTGCCAGCAGCACCTCTAGCAGGTACAATGAGCAGTTCTTC
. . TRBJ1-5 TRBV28 CASSLYIQPQHF TGTGCCAGCAGTTTATACATCCAGCCCCAGCATTTT
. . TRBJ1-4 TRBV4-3 CASSQEGTGWEKLFF TGCGCCAGCAGCCAAGAAGGGACCGGATGGGAAAAACTGTTTTTT
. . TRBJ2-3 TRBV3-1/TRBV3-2 CASATATDTQYF TGTGCCAGCGCAACAGCCACAGATACGCAGTATTTT
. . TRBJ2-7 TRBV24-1 CATSDPGEGGYEQYF TGTGCCACCAGTGACCCCGGTGAGGGTGGCTACGAGCAGTACTTC
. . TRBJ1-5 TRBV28 CASTPAESNQPQHF TGTGCCAGCACCCCGGCCGAGAGCAATCAGCCCCAGCATTTT
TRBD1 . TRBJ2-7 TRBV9 CASSPWDRLNGRLYEQYF TGTGCCAGCAGCCCCTGGGACAGGTTAAACGGCCGTTTATACGAGCAGTACTTC
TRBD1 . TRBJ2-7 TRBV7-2 CASSVRQGMREQYF TGTGCCAGCAGCGTACGACAGGGAATGCGGGAGCAGTACTTC
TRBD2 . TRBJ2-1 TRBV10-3 CAMGTSGNNEQFF TGTGCCATGGGGACTAGCGGGAACAATGAGCAGTTCTTC
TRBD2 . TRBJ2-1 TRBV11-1 CASTQLAGTYNEQFF TGTGCCAGCACCCAACTAGCGGGGACATACAATGAGCAGTTCTTC
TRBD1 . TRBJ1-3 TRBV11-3 CASSPGQGFGNTIYF TGTGCCAGCAGCCCGGGACAGGGGTTCGGAAACACCATATATTTT
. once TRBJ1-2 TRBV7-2 CASSEKGRYGYTF TGTGCCAGCAGCGAAAAGGGCCGCTATGGCTACACCTTC
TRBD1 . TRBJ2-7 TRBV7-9 CASSSKHRDSTYYEQYF TGTGCCAGCAGCTCTAAACACCGGGACAGTACATACTACGAGCAGTACTTC
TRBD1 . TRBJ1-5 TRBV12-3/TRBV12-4 CASSGTVGRPQHF TGTGCCAGCAGCGGGACAGTGGGACGACCCCAGCATTTT
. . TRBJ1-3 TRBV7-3 CASRRRRGNTIYF TGTGCCAGCAGGCGGCGGAGAGGAAACACCATATATTTT
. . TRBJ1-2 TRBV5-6 CASSLWGGANYGYTF TGTGCCAGCAGCTTGTGGGGGGGCGCAAACTATGGCTACACCTTC
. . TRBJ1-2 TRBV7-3 CASSNNQGHYGYTF TGTGCCAGCAGCAACAATCAGGGACACTATGGCTACACCTTC